One sample yielded the 21 T cell receptor beta chains listed below, sequenced in a study of shared clonotypes between healthy human individuals. TCRdb keeps only in-frame clones here, not all; method: immunoSEQ multiplex PCR. The sample contains roughly 2 million clones, 85% to 95% of which appear only once. The sample comprised naive CD4+ T cells sorted from blood. This sample's subset: CD45RA+ positively selected. The receptors come from a man between 18 and 35 years old in good health.

The rearrangement joins TRBV7-9 to TRBJ2-6; 7 nucleotides agree with TRBD1. J was trimmed by 0 bases and V by 5 bases; bases with no gene match: 4. The CDR3 has 16 amino acids. Germline CDR1 and CDR2: SEHNR and FQNEAQ (reference sequence). As DNA, the CDR3 is TGTGCCAGCAGCCGAGGGACAGCCTCTGGGGCCAACGTCCTGACTTTC. Translation: CASSRGTASGANVLTF.

The rearrangement uses TRBV15 and TRBJ2-5; 10 bases align to TRBD1. The DNA matches TRBJ2-7 better at its end, which makes the J call doubtful. CDR3 length equals 15 residues. CDR1 LNHNV and CDR2 YYDKDF come from the germline V gene (reference sequence). The CDR3 region has the DNA TGTGCCACCAGCAGTCGGGACAGGGGTATCTACGAGCAGTACTTC. It specifies CATSSRDRGIYEQYF.

The V call is TRBV27, the J call TRBJ2-7; 9 bases line up with TRBD2. V gave up 5 bases and J gave up 1 base; unmatched junction bases: 3. The CDR3 extends over 14 amino acids. Germline CDR1 is MNHEY and CDR2 is SMNVEV (reference sequence). CDR3 in amino acids: CASSGRGGSYEQYF. CDR3 in DNA: TGTGCCAGCAGTGGGCGGGGGGGTTCCTACGAGCAGTACTTC.

This clone was picked up one time. The junction shows a germline mismatch at one end, possibly a read error. The DNA of the CDR3 is TGTGCTAGCAGCTTCGGGACTCCCGGGGAGCTGTTTTTT. This sequence encodes CASSFGTPGELFF. The chain links TRBV7-7 to TRBJ2-2; possible D gene TRBD2, 6 bases. From germline, CDR1 is SSHAT and CDR2 FNYEAQ (reference sequence). CDR3 length equals 13 residues.

This chain links TRBV10-3 with TRBJ2-7; a weak D match, TRBD1 (5 bases). CDR1 ENHRY and CDR2 SYGVKD come from the germline V gene. Trimming removed 4 bases at V and 0 bases at J, with 13 bases between. This CDR3 spans 15 amino acids. The CDR3 reads CAISGRGRSSYEQYF. CDR3 DNA: TGTGCCATCAGTGGAAGGGGAAGGAGCTCCTACGAGCAGTACTTC.

The chain uses TRBV6-5 and TRBJ2-1; 9 bases align to TRBD1. The ends lost 2 bases at V and 6 bases at J; junction bases unmatched: 8. The CDR3 is made up of 16 amino acids. Germline V gives CDR1 MNHEY, CDR2 SVGAGI. CDR3 sequence reads: CASSYEGTGMVNEQFF. CDR3 in DNA: TGTGCCAGCAGTTACGAGGGGACAGGGATGGTCAATGAGCAGTTCTTC.

This clone was seen a single time. The chain joins TRBV7-8 to TRBJ1-6; TRBD1 matches 8 bases. The CDR3 is 17 amino acids. V shed 0 bases and J 9 bases; nucleotides not matched to a gene: 10. The germline V gene encodes CDR1 SGHVS and CDR2 FQNEAQ. In nucleotides, the CDR3 is TGTGCCAGCAGCTTAGCCTATCTGACAGGGGATCGTTCACCCCTCCACTTT. Its protein is CASSLAYLTGDRSPLHF.

The chain recombines TRBV5-1 with TRBJ2-1; TRBD2 might be the D (6 bases). The length of the CDR3 is 16 residues. Per germline, CDR1 SGHRS and CDR2 YFSETQ. V lost 1 base to trimming and J lost 7 bases, with 18 bases between them. The CDR3 coding sequence is TGCGCCAGCAGCTTGCTGGCTGGCGGGGTCTTTAATGAGCAGTTCTTC. It is translated as CASSLLAGGVFNEQFF.

This clone was seen only once. The CDR3 sequence is CAWSVGGVSNQPQHF. CDR3 nucleotides: TGTGCCTGGAGTGTTGGGGGGGTTAGCAATCAGCCCCAGCATTTT. The chain uses TRBV30 and TRBJ1-5; D possibly corresponds to TRBD1 (5 bases). Germline CDR1 is GTSNPN and CDR2 is SVGIG (reference sequence). V gave up 0 bases and J gave up 0 bases, with 9 bases separating them. The CDR3 is made up of 15 amino acids.

J is TRBJ2-5 and V is TRBV18; TRBD1 aligns across 9 bases. The V segment lost 6 bases and the J segment 5 bases; nucleotides outside the gene matches: 13. Germline V lookup: CDR1 KGHSH, CDR2 LQKENI. The CDR3 extends over 16 amino acids. CDR3 coding DNA: TGTGCCAGCTCCCGCACGGGACAGGGTGGTTCGGAGACCCAGTACTTC. It specifies CASSRTGQGGSETQYF.

Note on this clone: Other nucleotide sequences in the sample specify the same CDR3. V and J are TRBV7-8 and TRBJ2-7, with 8 bases identical to TRBD1. The ends lost 1 base at V and 7 bases at J; junction bases unmatched: 0. The CDR3 is 12 residues long. The germline V gene has CDR1 SGHVS and CDR2 FQNEAQ. As DNA, the CDR3 is TGTGCCAGCAGCTTAGACAGGGGGGAGCAGTACTTC. Its translation: CASSLDRGEQYF.

This chain joins TRBV7-2 and TRBJ1-1; D is possibly TRBD1 (6 bases). The CDR3 sequence is 13 residues long. Trimming took 6 bases from V and 4 from J, leaving 12 bases between them. Looked up from germline, CDR1 is SGHTA and CDR2 is FQGNSA. In DNA, the CDR3 is TGTGCCAGCAGATATCAGGGGACCACTGAAGCTTTCTTT. It specifies CASRYQGTTEAFF.

Notes on this clone: Other nucleotide sequences in the sample specify the same CDR3. This rearrangement joins TRBV6-6 to TRBJ2-5; 8 nucleotides agree with TRBD2. J lost 2 bases, V lost 8 bases, and 4 bases had no gene match. The CDR3 extends over 13 amino acids. In germline, CDR1 is MNHNY, CDR2 SVGAGI (reference sequence). CDR3 sequence reads: CASQRGGQETQYF. CDR3 in DNA: TGTGCCAGCCAACGGGGGGGACAAGAGACCCAGTACTTC.

The V and J genes are TRBV10-3 and TRBJ2-5, with D possibly being TRBD1 (6 bases). This CDR3 is 13 amino acids long. Germline V gives CDR1 ENHRY, CDR2 SYGVKD. V gave up 3 bases and J gave up 2 bases, with 7 bases separating them. CDR3 protein: CAISEDRQETQYF. CDR3 DNA: TGTGCCATCAGTGAAGACAGGCAAGAGACCCAGTACTTC.

The chain recombines TRBV28 with TRBJ2-3, with unresolved D. Germline CDR1 reads MDHEN; CDR2 reads SYDVKM. Trimming took off 8 bases at V and 0 bases at J, with 3 bases between the two ends. This CDR3 contains 11 residues. CDR3 nucleotide sequence: TGTGCCAGCGCAAGCACAGATACGCAGTATTTT. Amino acid sequence: CASASTDTQYF.

The chain uses TRBV4-2 and TRBJ2-1; 7 bases line up with TRBD1. CDR1 LGHNA and CDR2 YNFKEQ come from the germline V gene. J lost 6 bases, V lost 4 bases, and 9 bases had no gene match. CDR3 length equals 15 residues. The CDR3 sequence: CASSLDRVKANEQFF. Here the CDR3 DNA reads TGTGCCAGCAGCCTCGACAGGGTAAAAGCCAATGAGCAGTTCTTC.

This chain links TRBV30 with TRBJ1-6; maybe TRBD1 (5 bases). The CDR3 sequence is 15 residues long. Germline CDR1 GTSNPN, CDR2 SVGIG (reference sequence). Trimming left V 2 bases short and J 6 bases short, with 14 bases between. DNA for the CDR3: TGTGCCTGGAGTCCAACGGGGCGGCTTAATTCACCCCTCCACTTT. This codes for CAWSPTGRLNSPLHF. Combining the CDR3 with reference TRBV30 and TRBJ1-6 gives the whole variable domain SQTIHQWPATLVQPVGSPLSLECTVEGTSNPNLYWYRQAAGRGLQLLFYSVGIGQISSEVPQNLSASRPQDRQFILSSKKLLLSDSGFYLCAWSPTGRLNSPLHFGNGTRLTVT.

The V gene is TRBV7-2, the J gene TRBJ2-7; 9 bases fit TRBD2. Germline values: CDR1 SGHTA, CDR2 FQGNSA. The CDR3 has 15 amino acids. V lost 6 bases, J lost 4 bases, and 10 bases stayed unmatched. CDR3 amino acids: CASSTMERGEYEQYF. CDR3 bases: TGTGCCAGCAGTACTATGGAGCGGGGGGAGTACGAGCAGTACTTC.

The chain couples TRBV6-5 to TRBJ2-1, with a tentative D call TRBD2 (6 bases). V gave up 5 bases and J gave up 7 bases, with 9 bases separating them. Germline CDR1 MNHEY, CDR2 SVGAGI. The CDR3 is 12 residues long. DNA of the CDR3: TGTGCCAGCAGTACCCTAGCGAATGAGCAGTTCTTC. Amino acid sequence: CASSTLANEQFF.

In the case of this clone: This may arise from a read error, as a much more abundant clone is one base away. The sample carries other DNA sequences with the same CDR3. Written as DNA, the CDR3 is TGTGCCAGCTCACCAGGGTACGAGCAGTACTTC. Translation: CASSPGYEQYF. V gene TRBV18 combines with J gene TRBJ2-7; no clear D gene. Germline-derived CDR1 and CDR2 are KGHSH and LQKENI. The V end lost 2 bases, the J end lost 4 bases, and 3 bases lay between the germline ends. The CDR3 is made up of 11 amino acids. Supplemented by reference TRBV18 and TRBJ2-7, the full variable domain reads NAGVMQNPRHLVRRRGQEARLRCSPMKGHSHVYWYRQLPEEGLKFMVYLQKENIIDESGMPKERFSAEFPKEGPSILRIQQVVRGDSAAYFCASSPGYEQYFGPGTRLTVT.

The V and J genes are TRBV19 and TRBJ1-3, with 7 bases lining up with TRBD1. Unmatched junction bases numbered 5, after V lost 3 bases and J lost 0 bases. There are 16 residues in the CDR3. Germline CDR1 and CDR2: LNHDA and SQIVND (reference sequence). CDR3 loop: CASSMGTASSGNTIYF. CDR3 DNA: TGTGCCAGTAGTATGGGGACAGCAAGCTCTGGAAACACCATATATTTT.